This T cell receptor (beta chain) was captured in a study of control samples from healthy donors and cancer patients. The CDR3 runs to 15 residues. Germline V gives CDR1 SGDLS, CDR2 YYNGEE. The ends lost 4 bases at V and 9 bases at J; junction bases unmatched: 12. This clone has only one observation. Data came from immunoSEQ multiplex PCR; TCRdb stores just in-frame clones and leaves some out. Of fewer than 120,000 clones in the sample, roughly 90% are singletons; the top ten hold less than 4%. The TCR comes from a woman aged 55 to 70 with lung cancer. The rearrangement joins TRBV9 to TRBJ2-1; 8 nucleotides agree with TRBD2. The sequencing sample was made of PBMCs. In nucleotides, the CDR3 is TGTGCCAGCAGCACCAGAGCGGGAGAGGGCGTTGAGCAGTTCTTC. Translation: CASSTRAGEGVEQFF.